The next 28 T cell receptor beta chains were all read from a single sample in a study of blood T cell repertoires in COVID-19 (dated by TCRdb to 2020 to 2022). The library came from the immunoSEQ multiplex PCR assay. Drawn from immuneACCESS, this table holds only the in-frame rearrangements with V and J called that TCRdb kept. Clones are partly lost; checked studies trace under half to an unresolved V gene and leave the rest unexplained. This sample holds 95,000 to 150,000 clones; roughly 89% were observed only once. The biggest ten clones account for about 4.5% of the sample. The sample taken for sequencing was peripheral blood. The receptors were sampled from a man aged 40-55 years with acute or convalescent COVID-19.

The chain couples TRBV3-1 (or the pseudogene TRBV3-2) to TRBJ2-2; 9 nucleotides line up with TRBD2. The CDR3 is 18 residues long. Germline trimming cut 2 bases from V and 3 bases from J; bases unmatched to any gene: 10. The germline V gene has CDR1 LGHDT and CDR2 YNNKEL (reference sequence). For the CDR3, the DNA is TGTGCCAGCAGCCAATTTTCAGCGGGAGGCCCACACACCGGGGAGCTGTTTTTT. Amino acid sequence: CASSQFSAGGPHTGELFF.

The rearrangement links TRBV6-6 to TRBJ2-3; TRBD2 matches 14 bases. The length of the CDR3 is 19 residues. Germline CDR1 is MNHNY and CDR2 is SVGAGI (reference sequence). J gave up 6 bases and V 6 bases, and 17 bases lay outside the gene matches. DNA for the CDR3: TGTGCCAGCAGCCGAAAGACTAGCGGGGGGGCGAGTACCGGTGATACGCAGTATTTT. This encodes CASSRKTSGGASTGDTQYF.

This clone was seen only once. The V and J genes are TRBV2 and TRBJ1-2; 8 bases fit TRBD1. J lost 8 bases, V lost 3 bases, and 5 bases had no gene match. Germline lookup yields CDR1 SNHLY and CDR2 FYNNEI. CDR3 length equals 13 residues. CDR3: CASSDRTGQGYTF. DNA for the CDR3: TGTGCCAGCAGTGACCGGACAGGGCAAGGCTACACCTTC.

This sequence joins TRBV29-1 and TRBJ2-7, with D possibly being TRBD2 (5 bases). Trimming removed 6 bases at V and 0 bases at J, with 12 bases between. The germline V gene encodes CDR1 SQVTM and CDR2 ANQGSEA. The CDR3 has 13 amino acids. The CDR3 coding sequence is TGCAGCGTCCTTCGGGGAAGCTCCTACGAGCAGTACTTC. It encodes CSVLRGSSYEQYF.

The V and J genes are TRBV30 and TRBJ1-1; weak D call: TRBD1 (5 bases). CDR1 is GTSNPN, CDR2 SVGIG, per germline (reference sequence). This CDR3 region has 12 residues. Trimming removed 1 base at V and 3 bases at J, with 6 bases between. The CDR3 coding sequence is TGTGCCTGGAGTGGACAGTACACTGAAGCTTTCTTT. Translated, it gives CAWSGQYTEAFF.

As DNA, the CDR3 is TGTGCCAGCAGCTTAGGACACGATGGCTACACCTTC. Encoded protein: CASSLGHDGYTF. The chain combines TRBV5-6 with TRBJ1-2; a possible D gene is TRBD1 (5 bases). Looked up from germline, CDR1 is SGHDT and CDR2 is YYEEEE. V lost 2 bases and J lost 6, with 8 bases in between. CDR3 length: 12 amino acids.

This clone was seen once. This chain connects TRBV5-5 to TRBJ1-5; perhaps TRBD1 as D (5 bases). CDR1 is SGHKS and CDR2 is YYEKEE in the germline V gene (reference sequence). Trimming removed 1 base from V and 11 bases from J, with 13 bases in between. The CDR3 length is 13 residues. The CDR3 sequence: CASSLFSEGTQHF. The CDR3 nucleotides are TGTGCCAGCAGCTTGTTCTCGGAGGGGACCCAGCATTTT.

The chain links TRBV6-5 to TRBJ2-5, with D maybe TRBD2 (6 bases). Trimming stripped 4 bases from V and 1 base from J, with 10 bases between. This CDR3 region has 14 residues. The germline V gene has CDR1 MNHEY and CDR2 SVGAGI. CDR3 protein: CASSSGTVQETQYF. CDR3 nucleotide sequence: TGTGCCAGCAGTTCCGGGACTGTCCAAGAGACCCAGTACTTC.

This chain links TRBV10-3 with TRBJ1-1; 8 bases align to TRBD1. This CDR3 has 16 amino acids. Germline CDR1 reads ENHRY; CDR2 reads SYGVKD. V was clipped by 6 bases and J by 4 bases; unmatched bases: 13. The CDR3 reads CAIRPSGTGGFTEAFF. CDR3 nucleotides: TGTGCCATCAGACCCTCCGGGACAGGTGGTTTCACTGAAGCTTTCTTT.

The chain joins TRBV18 to TRBJ2-7; D is uncertain. This CDR3 contains 12 residues. Germline CDR1 reads KGHSH; CDR2 reads LQKENI. V shed 6 bases and J shed 4 bases, with 10 bases lying between them. In nucleotides, the CDR3 is TGTGCCAGCTCTACTTTCTCGTACGAGCAGTACTTC. It translates to CASSTFSYEQYF.

The V gene is TRBV6-4, the J gene TRBJ2-7; no reliable D call. Germline V gene sequence: CDR1 MRHNA, CDR2 SNTAGT. This CDR3 is built from 15 residues. V was cut by 6 bases and J by 6 bases, with 21 bases left in between. The CDR3 protein is CASRPPGLKSCEQYF. The CDR3 nucleotides are TGTGCCAGCAGGCCTCCGGGTCTCAAATCATGCGAGCAGTACTTC.

The gene calls are TRBV7-8 and TRBJ1-2; 8 nucleotides match TRBD1. This CDR3 has 18 amino acids. J gave up 8 bases and V 1 base, and 18 bases lay outside the gene matches. CDR1 is SGHVS and CDR2 is FQNEAQ in the germline V gene. CDR3 residues: CASSLVGTGSWGLRGYTF. In DNA, the CDR3 is TGTGCCAGCAGCTTAGTTGGGACAGGATCTTGGGGACTGCGGGGCTACACCTTC. The full variable domain, with the rest looked up from reference TRBV7-8 and TRBJ1-2, is GAGVSQSPRYKVAKRGQDVALRCDPISGHVSLFWYQQALGQGPEFLTYFQNEAQLDKSGLPSDRFFAERPEGSVSTLKIQRTQQEDSAVYLCASSLVGTGSWGLRGYTFGSGTRLTVV.

The rearrangement uses TRBV9 and TRBJ1-2, with 8 bases fitting TRBD1. Trimming cost V 3 bases and J 5 bases; bases outside gene matches: 12. The germline CDR1 and CDR2 sequences are SGDLS and YYNGEE. This CDR3 has 16 amino acids. The CDR3 spells CASSEGAWTGSYGYTF. DNA of the CDR3: TGTGCCAGCAGCGAGGGAGCTTGGACAGGGTCTTATGGCTACACCTTC.

The table lists this clone with a count of one. The chain employs TRBV4-3 and TRBJ1-2; 7 bases match TRBD1. Germline lookup yields CDR1 LGHNA and CDR2 YSLEER. With V trimmed by 0 bases and J by 2 bases, 3 bases remained unmatched. The CDR3 runs to 15 residues. The CDR3 sequence: CASSQEDRANYGYTF. The CDR3 region has the DNA TGCGCCAGCAGCCAAGAAGACAGGGCCAACTATGGCTACACCTTC.

This clone was picked up one time. The chain uses TRBV10-3 and TRBJ1-4; D unclear. The germline gives CDR1 ENHRY, CDR2 SYGVKD. The CDR3 is made up of 15 amino acids. V was cut by 2 bases and J by 4 bases, with 11 bases left in between. CDR3 coding DNA: TGTGCCATCAGTGAGGGGCCACGGTTTAATGAAAAACTGTTTTTT. As protein: CAISEGPRFNEKLFF.

The chain has TRBV10-2 and TRBJ1-1, with 8 bases identical to TRBD1. CDR1 is WSHSY, CDR2 SAAADI, per germline. The CDR3 is 16 amino acids. Germline trimming cut 3 bases from V and 0 bases from J; bases unmatched to any gene: 6. The CDR3 DNA is TGCGCCAGCAGTGACTACAGGGGGAGAATGAACACTGAAGCTTTCTTT. Amino acids: CASSDYRGRMNTEAFF.

The V and J genes are TRBV18 and TRBJ1-4, with D maybe TRBD1 (5 bases). Deletions cut 3 bases from V and 2 bases from J, with 7 bases between. Germline CDR1 and CDR2: KGHSH and LQKENI. This CDR3 is 14 amino acids long. CDR3 sequence reads: CASSPRDTNEKLFF. CDR3 bases: TGTGCCAGCTCACCCAGGGATACTAATGAAAAACTGTTTTTT.

Many counts were recorded for this clone. The CDR3 DNA reads as TGTGCCACCGGAAACGGACAGGGGGCAGGCACCGGGGAGCTGTTTTTT. It encodes CATGNGQGAGTGELFF. The genes are TRBV19 and TRBJ2-2; TRBD1 matches 11 bases. Germline V CDR1 and CDR2: LNHDA, SQIVND (reference sequence). CDR3 length equals 16 residues. J gave up 4 bases and V 10 bases, and 11 bases lay outside the gene matches.

This chain connects TRBV19 to TRBJ2-5; 7 bases are a match to TRBD1. Germline V gene data show CDR1 as LNHDA and CDR2 as SQIVND (reference sequence). Trimming cost V 4 bases and J 3 bases; bases outside gene matches: 5. This CDR3 has 14 amino acids. CDR3 DNA sequence: TGTGCCAGTAGTACACGGGACAGAGAAGAGACCCAGTACTTC. This sequence encodes CASSTRDREETQYF.

This chain links TRBV19 with TRBJ1-5; 9 nucleotides agree with TRBD1. The CDR3 has 14 amino acids. Germline CDR1 LNHDA, CDR2 SQIVND (reference sequence). The V gene end was trimmed by 6 bases and the J gene end by 9 bases; junction bases not matched to a gene: 9. In nucleotides, the CDR3 is TGTGCCAGTAGGATGGACAGGGGAACGGGGCCCCAGCATTTT. Protein product: CASRMDRGTGPQHF. The whole variable domain, remainder taken from reference TRBV19 and TRBJ1-5, is DGGITQSPKYLFRKEGQNVTLSCEQNLNHDAMYWYRQDPGQGLRLIYYSQIVNDFQKGDIAEGYSVSREKKESFPLTVTSAQKNPTAFYLCASRMDRGTGPQHFGDGTRLSIL.

This clone occurred a few times. The chain combines TRBV6-6 with TRBJ1-1, with 9 positions matching TRBD1. From germline, CDR1 is MNHNY and CDR2 SVGAGI (reference sequence). The CDR3 consists of 15 residues. V trimming: 8 bases; J trimming: 5 bases; junction bases outside the gene matches: 12. CDR3 region: CASRTTDRGFTEAFF. The CDR3 DNA follows: TGTGCCAGCCGAACTACAGACAGGGGGTTTACTGAAGCTTTCTTT.

The V call is TRBV9, the J call TRBJ1-3, with no clear D. Trimming stripped 4 bases from V and 3 bases from J, with 17 bases between. The germline gives CDR1 SGDLS, CDR2 YYNGEE. CDR3 length equals 16 residues. In DNA form, the CDR3 reads TGTGCCAGCAGCCCGGTAGCTGGTTTGAGTGGAAACACCATATATTTT. Amino acid sequence: CASSPVAGLSGNTIYF.

The chain links TRBV19 to TRBJ2-1, with 8 nucleotides matching TRBD2. The CDR3 sequence is 15 residues long. The germline CDR1 and CDR2 sequences are LNHDA and SQIVND (reference sequence). V lost 3 bases, J lost 4 bases, and 5 bases stayed unmatched. CDR3 nucleotides: TGTGCCAGTAGTATGGTAGCGGGACCGTACAATGAGCAGTTCTTC. The encoded protein is CASSMVAGPYNEQFF.

The V call is TRBV5-6, the J call TRBJ1-4; tentative D call: TRBD1 (6 bases). The CDR3 sequence is 16 residues long. Germline CDR1 SGHDT, CDR2 YYEEEE. V was trimmed by 0 bases and J by 3 bases, leaving 12 bases between them. This CDR3 is CASSLAGGLANEKLFF. CDR3 nucleotides: TGTGCCAGCAGCTTGGCCGGGGGGCTGGCTAATGAAAAACTGTTTTTT.

The rearrangement joins TRBV27 to TRBJ1-3, with unresolved D. Germline values: CDR1 MNHEY, CDR2 SMNVEV (reference sequence). V lost 5 bases and J lost 7, with 9 bases in between. CDR3 length: 12 residues. The CDR3 is CASSTTSNTIYF. CDR3 nucleotides: TGTGCCAGCAGTACGACAAGCAACACCATATATTTT.

The chain is built from TRBV19 and TRBJ2-3; D is ambiguous. V lost 1 base, J lost 0 bases, and 5 bases lay in between. CDR1 is LNHDA and CDR2 is SQIVND in the germline V gene (reference sequence). The CDR3 is 14 residues long. The CDR3 protein is CASSIALSTDTQYF. The CDR3, as DNA: TGTGCCAGTAGTATAGCCCTTAGCACAGATACGCAGTATTTT.

V usage is TRBV19 and J usage is TRBJ2-4, with D tentatively TRBD1 (5 bases). The CDR3 is 14 amino acids. Germline CDR1 reads LNHDA; CDR2 reads SQIVND (reference sequence). V lost 7 bases, J lost 0 bases, and 10 bases lay in between. The CDR3 loop reads CASTSGLAKNIQYF. CDR3 in DNA: TGTGCCAGTACTTCAGGGCTAGCCAAAAACATTCAGTACTTC.

The chain employs TRBV12-5 and TRBJ2-7; possibly TRBD1 for D (6 bases). Per the germline V gene, CDR1 is LGHNT and CDR2 is FRNRAP. V lost 3 bases, J lost 3 bases, and 9 bases lay in between. This CDR3 region has 13 residues. CDR3 residues: CASGLGQIYEQYF. The CDR3 nucleotides read TGTGCTAGTGGTTTAGGACAGATCTACGAGCAGTACTTC.